This TCR beta chain comes out of a study of OX40 agonist ivuxolimab in advanced cancers. At the level of the study: In this cohort, patients received ivuxolimab, an agonistic anti-OX40 (CD134) antibody. Cohort: 75% to 90% men, mean age about 60, aged about 20 to 85.

CDR3 length: 13 residues. Germline V gene lookup returns CDR1 SGHTA and CDR2 FQGNSA. V lost 5 bases to trimming and J lost 4 bases, with 11 bases between them. Using immunoSEQ multiplex PCR, the repertoire was profiled, and TCRdb retains in-frame clones only, with some absent. The sample comprises approximately 20,000 clones, approximately 87% of which are singletons, and approximately 16% rests with the top ten. With autoimmune disease history or systemic immunosuppression, patients were excluded. The chain links TRBV7-2 to TRBJ1-2; possibly TRBD1 for D (5 bases). The TCR comes from an adult with an advanced solid tumor such as melanoma, head and neck, liver or kidney cancer. The sequences come from CD4+ or CD8+ T cells sorted from blood, collected in a trial of the OX40 agonist ivuxolimab. CDR3 DNA sequence: TGTGCCAGCAGCGAGACAGCGACCTATGGCTACACCTTC. Protein: CASSETATYGYTF.